Listed below are T cell receptor beta chains from one sample, sequenced in a study of T-cell reconstitution after alpha-beta-depleted transplantation in children. TCRdb itself ran the PCR reads through MiXCR, one entry per CDR3 protein. Of fewer than 250,000 distinct CDR3 sequences in the sample, roughly 7.7% were seen once. The source was PBMCs, mostly from graft donor cells, collected 180 days after TCRalphabeta/CD19-depleted stem cell transplant. These receptors were taken from a male patient aged 10 to 17 who had a stem cell transplant for acute lymphoblastic leukemia, so the T cells may come from the graft donor. Both conserved end residues are part of each CDR3. The D gene is left open where the match is weak. Size is stated for part of the rows, as once, few or many counts, or as a class when the clone is expanded.

d_call: -; clone_size: many; j_call: TRBJ2-1; v_call: TRBV6-1; cdr3_nt: TGTGCCAGCAGCCTCACCTACAGGGTGGCGAGCGAGCAGTTCTTC; cdr3_aa: CASSLTYRVASEQFF
d_call: TRBD2; clone_size: many; j_call: TRBJ2-3; v_call: TRBV9; cdr3_nt: TGTGCCAGCAGCCCAACCGGGACTAGCTACCGAGGCACAGATACGCAGTATTTT; cdr3_aa: CASSPTGTSYRGTDTQYF
d_call: TRBD2; clone_size: many; j_call: TRBJ2-3; v_call: TRBV3-1; cdr3_nt: TGTGCCAGCAGCCAGGGACTAGCGGGATGGAAAGATACGCAGTATTTT; cdr3_aa: CASSQGLAGWKDTQYF
d_call: -; clone_size: many; j_call: TRBJ1-1; v_call: TRBV6-1; cdr3_nt: TGTGCCAGCAGTCGACAGGATGTGGACACTGAAGCTTTCTTT; cdr3_aa: CASSRQDVDTEAFF
d_call: -; clone_size: many; j_call: TRBJ2-3; v_call: TRBV20-1; cdr3_nt: TGCAGTGCTAGAGGAGGCGACGTCGCGGCAGATACGCAGTATTTT; cdr3_aa: CSARGGDVAADTQYF
d_call: -; clone_size: many; j_call: TRBJ2-3; v_call: TRBV29-1; cdr3_nt: TGCAGCGTTGACGTTGTAGATACGCAGTATTTT; cdr3_aa: CSVDVVDTQYF
d_call: -; clone_size: -; j_call: TRBJ2-5; v_call: TRBV5-4; cdr3_nt: TGTGCCAGCAGCTTCCGAGGGGGGGGAGAGACCCAGTACTTC; cdr3_aa: CASSFRGGGETQYF
d_call: TRBD1; clone_size: many; j_call: TRBJ1-6; v_call: TRBV6-5; cdr3_nt: TGTGCCAGCAGTTACTCGACAGGGGCCTCACCCCTCCACTTT; cdr3_aa: CASSYSTGASPLHF
d_call: -; clone_size: few; j_call: TRBJ2-3; v_call: TRBV6-2/TRBV6-3; cdr3_nt: TGTGTCGGTGGCACAGATACGCAGTATTTT; cdr3_aa: CVGGTDTQYF
d_call: -; clone_size: many; j_call: TRBJ1-3; v_call: TRBV10-3; cdr3_nt: TGTGCCATCAGTGCCGACATTAGAAACACCATATATTTT; cdr3_aa: CAISADIRNTIYF
d_call: -; clone_size: many; j_call: TRBJ2-3; v_call: TRBV7-2; cdr3_nt: TGTGCCAGCAGCTTCCTAGGAGATACGCAGTATTTT; cdr3_aa: CASSFLGDTQYF
d_call: -; clone_size: many; j_call: TRBJ2-5; v_call: TRBV25-1; cdr3_nt: TGTGCCAGCAGTGACGACCCGGGGGAGACCCAGTACTTC; cdr3_aa: CASSDDPGETQYF
d_call: -; clone_size: many; j_call: TRBJ2-5; v_call: TRBV5-1; cdr3_nt: TGCGCCAGCAGTCCGGGACGGCAACAAGAGACCCAGTACTTC; cdr3_aa: CASSPGRQQETQYF
d_call: -; clone_size: many; j_call: TRBJ2-2; v_call: TRBV11-2; cdr3_nt: TGTGCCAGCCAGACAGGGAACACCGGGGAGCTGTTTTTT; cdr3_aa: CASQTGNTGELFF
d_call: -; clone_size: many; j_call: TRBJ2-2; v_call: TRBV5-1; cdr3_nt: TGCGCCAGCAGACCCTGGAGGGCGGAAAACACCGGGGAGCTGTTTTTT; cdr3_aa: CASRPWRAENTGELFF
d_call: TRBD1; clone_size: many; j_call: TRBJ1-5; v_call: TRBV6-2/TRBV6-3; cdr3_nt: TGTGCCAGCATTGACAGGGGCTATAGCAATCAGCCCCAGCATTTT; cdr3_aa: CASIDRGYSNQPQHF
d_call: -; clone_size: many; j_call: TRBJ2-7; v_call: TRBV12-3/TRBV12-4; cdr3_nt: TGTGCCAGCAGTTTACGACGATCCGAGCAGTACTTC; cdr3_aa: CASSLRRSEQYF
d_call: -; clone_size: many; j_call: TRBJ1-5; v_call: TRBV7-8; cdr3_nt: TGTGCCAGCAGCCCCTACGACAAGCCCCAGCATTTT; cdr3_aa: CASSPYDKPQHF
d_call: -; clone_size: many; j_call: TRBJ1-4; v_call: TRBV11-2; cdr3_nt: TGTGCCAGCAGCCCAGGGGAAGTACGGGAAAAACTGTTTTTT; cdr3_aa: CASSPGEVREKLFF
d_call: TRBD1; clone_size: many; j_call: TRBJ1-5; v_call: TRBV4-2; cdr3_nt: TGTGCCAGCAGCCAAGGTGCAGGGGGTAACCGACCTAGCAATCAGCCCCAGCATTTT; cdr3_aa: CASSQGAGGNRPSNQPQHF
d_call: -; clone_size: many; j_call: TRBJ2-7; v_call: TRBV10-2; cdr3_nt: TGCGCCAGCCTTCCAGGGCGCTCCTACGAGCAGTACTTC; cdr3_aa: CASLPGRSYEQYF
d_call: -; clone_size: many; j_call: TRBJ1-5; v_call: TRBV9; cdr3_nt: TGTGCCAGCAGCCGCGGGGGCAGGGACAATCAGCCCCAGCATTTT; cdr3_aa: CASSRGGRDNQPQHF
d_call: -; clone_size: many; j_call: TRBJ2-7; v_call: TRBV6-4; cdr3_nt: TGTGCCAGCAGTGACTCGTTAACAGGCCTTTTCCCCTACGAGCAGTACTTC; cdr3_aa: CASSDSLTGLFPYEQYF
d_call: TRBD2; clone_size: -; j_call: TRBJ2-1; v_call: TRBV12-3/TRBV12-4; cdr3_nt: TGTGCCAGCACCCTCCCCGGGACTAGCGGGGGGGCGTTCTACAATGAGCAGTTCTTC; cdr3_aa: CASTLPGTSGGAFYNEQFF
d_call: -; clone_size: few; j_call: TRBJ2-5; v_call: TRBV19; cdr3_nt: TGTGCCAGTAGGATCCGAGCGGGCCAAGAGACCCAGTACTTC; cdr3_aa: CASRIRAGQETQYF
d_call: -; clone_size: many; j_call: TRBJ1-1; v_call: TRBV3-1; cdr3_nt: TGTGCCAGCAGCCATCTGACAAATACAGGCACTGAAGCTTTCTTT; cdr3_aa: CASSHLTNTGTEAFF
d_call: -; clone_size: many; j_call: TRBJ2-7; v_call: TRBV28; cdr3_nt: TGTGCCAGCAGTTTACTAGCGTACTCCTACGAGCAGTACTTC; cdr3_aa: CASSLLAYSYEQYF
d_call: TRBD1; clone_size: many; j_call: TRBJ2-7; v_call: TRBV29-1; cdr3_nt: TGCAGCGTTCGGGACAGGGGCCCCTACGAGCAGTACTTC; cdr3_aa: CSVRDRGPYEQYF
d_call: -; clone_size: few; j_call: TRBJ1-2; v_call: TRBV12-3/TRBV12-4; cdr3_nt: TGTGCCAGCAGTTTTCGGCTCCTGCGGGGCTACACCTTC; cdr3_aa: CASSFRLLRGYTF
d_call: -; clone_size: many; j_call: TRBJ1-4; v_call: TRBV12-3/TRBV12-4; cdr3_nt: TGTGCCAGCAGTTCGGGGGGAATGGAGGAAAAACTGTTTTTT; cdr3_aa: CASSSGGMEEKLFF
d_call: TRBD1; clone_size: many; j_call: TRBJ2-2; v_call: TRBV5-1; cdr3_nt: TGCGCCAGCAGCTTGGAGGGACAGGGGCCCACCGGGGAGCTGTTTTTT; cdr3_aa: CASSLEGQGPTGELFF
d_call: -; clone_size: many; j_call: TRBJ2-1; v_call: TRBV5-1; cdr3_nt: TGCGCCAGCAGCTTGGCTCCAGGGGTCAATGAGCAGTTCTTC; cdr3_aa: CASSLAPGVNEQFF
d_call: TRBD1; clone_size: many; j_call: TRBJ2-7; v_call: TRBV27; cdr3_nt: TGTGCCAGCAGTCCCGGGACAGGGGAACTCGGGCAGTACTTC; cdr3_aa: CASSPGTGELGQYF
d_call: -; clone_size: many; j_call: TRBJ1-5; v_call: TRBV18; cdr3_nt: TGTGCCAGCTCACCCGTAGGGGAGAATCAGCCCCAGCATTTT; cdr3_aa: CASSPVGENQPQHF
d_call: -; clone_size: many; j_call: TRBJ1-6; v_call: TRBV27; cdr3_nt: TGTGCCAGCAGTTTATCAGTTAGAAATTCACCCCTCCACTTT; cdr3_aa: CASSLSVRNSPLHF
d_call: -; clone_size: many; j_call: TRBJ1-2; v_call: TRBV4-3; cdr3_nt: TGCGCCAGCAGCGAGGGACTTAGGCAACGAGCTAACTATGGCTACACCTTC; cdr3_aa: CASSEGLRQRANYGYTF
d_call: TRBD1; clone_size: many; j_call: TRBJ1-5; v_call: TRBV28; cdr3_nt: TGTGCCAGCAGTTCCTATTCCGGGACAGGGGGCATGGGATATCAGCCCCAGCATTTT; cdr3_aa: CASSSYSGTGGMGYQPQHF
d_call: TRBD1; clone_size: many; j_call: TRBJ2-7; v_call: TRBV27; cdr3_nt: TGTGCCAGCAGCGCCTGGATGGGACAGGGGGCGAACGAGCAGTACTTC; cdr3_aa: CASSAWMGQGANEQYF
d_call: TRBD1; clone_size: many; j_call: TRBJ1-2; v_call: TRBV29-1; cdr3_nt: TGCAGCGTAGAAGTTGGACAGGGTTTTGGCTACACCTTC; cdr3_aa: CSVEVGQGFGYTF
d_call: -; clone_size: many; j_call: TRBJ2-1; v_call: TRBV6-5; cdr3_nt: TGTGCCAGCAGTTACTTCCCTGGGGGCGAGGGTAATGAGCAGTTCTTC; cdr3_aa: CASSYFPGGEGNEQFF
d_call: -; clone_size: -; j_call: TRBJ2-1; v_call: TRBV7-2; cdr3_nt: TGTGCCAGCAGCCCCAATATCATTGAGCAGTTCTTC; cdr3_aa: CASSPNIIEQFF
d_call: -; clone_size: many; j_call: TRBJ2-3; v_call: TRBV2; cdr3_nt: TGTGCCAGCAGTGTAACGGGAGATACGCAGTATTTT; cdr3_aa: CASSVTGDTQYF
d_call: TRBD2; clone_size: many; j_call: TRBJ2-3; v_call: TRBV4-1; cdr3_nt: TGCGCCAGCAGCCAAGTCGGACTAGCGGGTCACACAGATACGCAGTATTTT; cdr3_aa: CASSQVGLAGHTDTQYF
d_call: -; clone_size: once; j_call: TRBJ1-2; v_call: TRBV1; cdr3_nt: TGCTCCAGCAGCCATCCGCGGGGGGATGGCTACACCTTC; cdr3_aa: CSSSHPRGDGYTF
d_call: -; clone_size: many; j_call: TRBJ1-1; v_call: TRBV4-3; cdr3_nt: TGCGCCAGCAGCCAAGTAATACCAGGGATCGGTGAAGCTTTCTTT; cdr3_aa: CASSQVIPGIGEAFF
d_call: -; clone_size: many; j_call: TRBJ2-3; v_call: TRBV4-3; cdr3_nt: TGCGCCAGCAGCCAAGATGGGGGCGTGGCAGATACGCAGTATTTT; cdr3_aa: CASSQDGGVADTQYF
d_call: -; clone_size: many; j_call: TRBJ1-2; v_call: TRBV6-1; cdr3_nt: TGTGCCAGCAGTGGTTACAGGGATGGCTACACCTTC; cdr3_aa: CASSGYRDGYTF
d_call: TRBD1; clone_size: many; j_call: TRBJ2-7; v_call: TRBV11-2; cdr3_nt: TGTGCCAGCAGCACCGACAGGGGTAACGAGCAGTACTTC; cdr3_aa: CASSTDRGNEQYF
d_call: -; clone_size: many; j_call: TRBJ2-3; v_call: TRBV3-1; cdr3_nt: TGTGCCAGCAGGGACAATGGGGAAGATACGCAGTATTTT; cdr3_aa: CASRDNGEDTQYF
d_call: -; clone_size: many; j_call: TRBJ2-7; v_call: TRBV7-6; cdr3_nt: TGTGCCAGCAGTAATAACGGCGGCTACGAGCAGTACTTC; cdr3_aa: CASSNNGGYEQYF
d_call: -; clone_size: many; j_call: TRBJ2-1; v_call: TRBV11-2; cdr3_nt: TGTGCCAGCAGCCCAGAGATAGCGTTCGTTTTCTTC; cdr3_aa: CASSPEIAFVFF
d_call: -; clone_size: many; j_call: TRBJ2-7; v_call: TRBV11-2; cdr3_nt: TGTGCCAGCAGCTCCGACGAGGTCCAGCAGTACTTC; cdr3_aa: CASSSDEVQQYF
d_call: -; clone_size: many; j_call: TRBJ1-1; v_call: TRBV5-1; cdr3_nt: TGCGCCAGCAGCATAGGACCTGGTTCGGTGAACACTGAAGCTTTCTTT; cdr3_aa: CASSIGPGSVNTEAFF
d_call: -; clone_size: many; j_call: TRBJ2-2; v_call: TRBV29-1; cdr3_nt: TGCAGCGTTGAATTCGGCGGGGAGCTGTTTTTT; cdr3_aa: CSVEFGGELFF
d_call: -; clone_size: many; j_call: TRBJ2-2; v_call: TRBV20-1; cdr3_nt: TGCAGTGCCCCCGTGAAGGGTGGGGAGCTGTTTTTT; cdr3_aa: CSAPVKGGELFF
d_call: -; clone_size: many; j_call: TRBJ2-2; v_call: TRBV12-3/TRBV12-4; cdr3_nt: TGTGCCAGCAGTTTAAAACGGGGGAACACCGGGGAGCTGTTTTTT; cdr3_aa: CASSLKRGNTGELFF
d_call: -; clone_size: many; j_call: TRBJ1-1; v_call: TRBV13; cdr3_nt: TGTGCCAGCAGCTCCCCGGGGGGGTGGCGCACTGAAGCTTTCTTT; cdr3_aa: CASSSPGGWRTEAFF
d_call: TRBD2; clone_size: many; j_call: TRBJ2-7; v_call: TRBV12-3/TRBV12-4; cdr3_nt: TGTGCCAGCAGTTTAGGTTTCGGACTAGCGGGAGACGAGCAGTACTTC; cdr3_aa: CASSLGFGLAGDEQYF
d_call: TRBD1; clone_size: many; j_call: TRBJ1-5; v_call: TRBV18; cdr3_nt: TGTGCCAGCTCACCTAACGGACAGGGTGGCAATCAGCCCCAGCATTTT; cdr3_aa: CASSPNGQGGNQPQHF
d_call: TRBD1; clone_size: many; j_call: TRBJ2-4; v_call: TRBV29-1; cdr3_nt: TGCAGCTGCCTTTGGGACAGAGGAGGCGGAAACATTCAGTACTTC; cdr3_aa: CSCLWDRGGGNIQYF